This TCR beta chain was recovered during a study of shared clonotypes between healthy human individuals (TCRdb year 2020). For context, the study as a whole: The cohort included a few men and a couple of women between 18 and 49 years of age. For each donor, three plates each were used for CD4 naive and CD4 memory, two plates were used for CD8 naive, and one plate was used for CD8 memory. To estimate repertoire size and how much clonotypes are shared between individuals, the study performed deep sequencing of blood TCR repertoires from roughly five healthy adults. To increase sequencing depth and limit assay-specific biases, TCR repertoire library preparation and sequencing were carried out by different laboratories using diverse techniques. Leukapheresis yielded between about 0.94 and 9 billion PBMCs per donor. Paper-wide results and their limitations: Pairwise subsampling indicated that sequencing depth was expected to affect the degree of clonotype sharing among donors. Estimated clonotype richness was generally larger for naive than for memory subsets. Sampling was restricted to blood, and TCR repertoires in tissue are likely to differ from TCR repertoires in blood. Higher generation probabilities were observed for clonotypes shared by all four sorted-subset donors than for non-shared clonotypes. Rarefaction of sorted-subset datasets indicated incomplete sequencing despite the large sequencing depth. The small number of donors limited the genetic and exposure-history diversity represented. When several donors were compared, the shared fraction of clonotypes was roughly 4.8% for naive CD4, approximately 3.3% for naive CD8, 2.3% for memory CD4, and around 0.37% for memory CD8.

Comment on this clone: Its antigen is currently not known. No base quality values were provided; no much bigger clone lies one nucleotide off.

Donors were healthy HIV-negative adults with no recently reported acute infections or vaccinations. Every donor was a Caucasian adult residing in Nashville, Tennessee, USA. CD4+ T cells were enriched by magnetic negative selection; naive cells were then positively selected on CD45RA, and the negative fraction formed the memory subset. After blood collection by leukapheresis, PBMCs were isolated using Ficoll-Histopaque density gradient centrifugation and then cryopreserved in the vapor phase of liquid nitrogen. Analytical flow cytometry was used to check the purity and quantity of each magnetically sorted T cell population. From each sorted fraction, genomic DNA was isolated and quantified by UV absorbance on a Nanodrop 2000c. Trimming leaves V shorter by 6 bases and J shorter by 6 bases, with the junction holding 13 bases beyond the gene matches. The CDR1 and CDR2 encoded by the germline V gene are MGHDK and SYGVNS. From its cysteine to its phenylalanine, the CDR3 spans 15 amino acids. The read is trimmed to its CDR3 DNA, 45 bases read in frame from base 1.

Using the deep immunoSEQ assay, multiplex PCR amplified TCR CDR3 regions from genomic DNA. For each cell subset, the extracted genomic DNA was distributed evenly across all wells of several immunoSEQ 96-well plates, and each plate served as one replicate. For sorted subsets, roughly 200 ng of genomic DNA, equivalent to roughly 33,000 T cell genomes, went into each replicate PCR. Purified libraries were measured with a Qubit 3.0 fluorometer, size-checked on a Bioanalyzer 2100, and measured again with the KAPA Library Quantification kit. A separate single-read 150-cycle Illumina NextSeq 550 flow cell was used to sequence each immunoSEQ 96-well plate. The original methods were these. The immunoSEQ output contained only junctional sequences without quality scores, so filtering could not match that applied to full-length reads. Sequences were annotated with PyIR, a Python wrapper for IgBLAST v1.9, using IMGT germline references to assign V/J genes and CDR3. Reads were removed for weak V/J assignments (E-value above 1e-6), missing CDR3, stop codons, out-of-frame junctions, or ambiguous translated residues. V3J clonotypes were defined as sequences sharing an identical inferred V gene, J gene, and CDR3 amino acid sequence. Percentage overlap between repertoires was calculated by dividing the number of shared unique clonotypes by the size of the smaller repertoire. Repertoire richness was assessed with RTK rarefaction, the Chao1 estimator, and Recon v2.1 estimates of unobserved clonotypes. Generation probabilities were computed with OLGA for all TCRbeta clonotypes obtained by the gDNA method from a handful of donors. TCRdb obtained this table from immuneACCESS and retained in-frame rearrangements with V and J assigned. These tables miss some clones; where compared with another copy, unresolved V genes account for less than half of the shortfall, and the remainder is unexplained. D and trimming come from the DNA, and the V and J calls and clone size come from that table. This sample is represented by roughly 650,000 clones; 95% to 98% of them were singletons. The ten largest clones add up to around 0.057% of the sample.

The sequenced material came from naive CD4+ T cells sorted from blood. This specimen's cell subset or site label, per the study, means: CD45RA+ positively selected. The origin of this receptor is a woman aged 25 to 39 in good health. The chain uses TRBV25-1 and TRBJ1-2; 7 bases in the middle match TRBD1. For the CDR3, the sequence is CASRGDSPWSHGYTF. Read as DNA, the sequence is TGTGCCAGCAGAGGGGACAGCCCGTGGAGTCATGGCTACACCTTC.